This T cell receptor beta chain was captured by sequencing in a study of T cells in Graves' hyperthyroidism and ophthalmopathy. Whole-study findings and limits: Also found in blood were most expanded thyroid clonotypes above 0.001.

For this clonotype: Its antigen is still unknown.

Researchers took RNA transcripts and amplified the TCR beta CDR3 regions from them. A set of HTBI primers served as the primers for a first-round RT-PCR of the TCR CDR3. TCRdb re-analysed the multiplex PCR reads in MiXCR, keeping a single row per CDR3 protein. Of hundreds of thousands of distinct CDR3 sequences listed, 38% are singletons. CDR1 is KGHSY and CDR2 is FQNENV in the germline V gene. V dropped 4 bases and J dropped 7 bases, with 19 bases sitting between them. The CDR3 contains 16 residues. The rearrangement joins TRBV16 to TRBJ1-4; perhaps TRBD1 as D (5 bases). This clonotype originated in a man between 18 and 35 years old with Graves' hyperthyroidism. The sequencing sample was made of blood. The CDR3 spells CASSRPTGRGSEKLFF. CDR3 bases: TGTGCCAGCAGCCGCCCTACGGGACGGGGGAGTGAAAAACTGTTTTTT. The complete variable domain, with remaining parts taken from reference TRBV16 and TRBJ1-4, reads GEEVAQTPKHLVRGEGQKAKLYCAPIKGHSYVFWYQQVLKNEFKFLISFQNENVFDETGMPKERFSAKCLPNSPCSLEIQATKLEDSAVYFCASSRPTGRGSEKLFFGSGTQLSVL.